The source of this TCR beta chain is a study of cytomegalovirus exposure and HLA in healthy donors. Study-wide context: Early released data had around 88 million unique TCRs, all coming from HLA-typed donors. Findings and caveats of the study: Trimming of TCR beta V- and J-genes showed a link, identified in a later analysis, to a missense DCLRE1C variant.

In the PCR, 60 Vbeta and 13 Jbeta primers were used. Sequencing was performed with immunoSEQ multiplex PCR; in TCRdb, only in-frame clones are kept and a portion is missing. The sample includes about 110,000 clones, approximately 86% of them seen just once. With 1 base removed from V and 3 bases from J, the gap between germline ends came to 24 bases. The CDR3 extends over 20 amino acids. The germline V gene has CDR1 MRHNA and CDR2 SNTAGT. For this clone: The antigen is unknown.

Specimen: PBMCs. This sequence joins TRBV6-4 and TRBJ2-2; D perhaps matches TRBD1 (6 bases). The source is a man aged 35 to 55 in good health and CMV-seronegative. CDR3 sequence: CASSDLVTGITGLDTGELFF. In DNA form, the CDR3 reads TGTGCCAGCAGTGACTTAGTCACAGGGATTACCGGATTGGACACCGGGGAGCTGTTTTTT.